This T cell receptor beta chain was observed in a study of regulatory T cells in long-lasting Graves disease (dated by TCRdb to the early 2020s). For context, the study as a whole: To count as having persistent Graves' disease, a patient had to have received antithyroid drug treatment for over 5 years with TSH receptor autoantibodies remaining persistently positive. This study used TCR sequencing and RNA sequencing of peripheral blood to compare persistent Graves' disease patients against newly diagnosed Graves' disease patients. The study was conducted in China and was registered as a clinical trial. A total of approximately 35 samples underwent TCR sequencing: about 13 from persistent and roughly 20 from newly diagnosed Graves' disease patients. Antithyroid drugs had been taken for about 10.3 years on average by persistent Graves' disease patients in the clinical cohort. Study-level results and caveats: More public clonotypes were shared among persistent patients (approximately 3,000) than among newly diagnosed patients (roughly 1,000). Sequencing and analysis were limited to the TCR beta chain. Because the primary lesion, thyroid tissue, could not be accessed, the study looked at peripheral blood alone. Preferential use of TRBV28, TRBJ1-2 and TRBJ2-5 was observed in persistent disease, whereas TRBV20-1 and TRBJ2-1 were favored in newly diagnosed disease. As a limitation, the authors acknowledged that the small sample size may reduce accuracy. Compared with newly diagnosed patients, patients with persistent Graves' disease had lower TCR Shannon entropy and fewer highly expanded clones, which suggests clonal expansion.

With regard to this clonotype: Its target antigen remains unknown. No clone much larger than this one lies a single base away; base qualities are absent.

Preparation of the library involved multiplex PCR. Sequenced on an Illumina HiSeq 4000. iRepertoire HTBI primers and Arm-PCR amplification of CDR3 regions were used to construct TCR beta libraries. Before sequencing, the PCR products went through gel purification. The authors' analysis ran thus. Gene usage analysis of CDR3 amino acid clonotypes used the 60 to 80 TRBV and fewer than 15 TRBJ segments found across samples. COPE and FqMerger were used to merge filtered high-quality paired reads into contigs. BLAST was used to align contigs to the IMGT TRBV, TRBD and TRBJ reference genes, and CDR3 was defined following IMGT. Any clonotype with a frequency above 0.1% was counted as a highly expanded clone. Shannon entropy was used to measure repertoire diversity, and the Gini coefficient was used to measure V-J evenness. Public clonotypes were defined as clonotypes shared by more than one individual. TCRdb reworked the public reads: Q25 trimming with fastp, MiXCR clone assembly, productive beta chains retained. Each entry merges the rows of one CDR3 protein and shows their most common DNA and genes. The V and J calls were determined by TCRdb, not by the authors. The sample table shows some 340,000 distinct CDR3 sequences, and approximately 25% are seen once. The top ten hold 25% to 30% of the sample.

Sample time point, as interpreted from the label and publication: persistent/refractory GD, antithyroid drugs over 5 years with positive TRAb. For both TCR sequencing and RNA sequencing, RNA was extracted from PBMCs using TRIzol. The diagnosis of Graves' disease followed American Thyroid Association guidelines. Patients were recruited from an endocrinology department in Xi'an, China. Each patient gave approximately 10 milliliters of peripheral blood, collected in an EDTA anticoagulant tube. Ficoll Paque Plus density gradient separation was used to isolate PBMCs, and no additional T cell sorting was done. An Agilent 2100 Bioanalyzer and agarose gel were used to check RNA quality, and a NanoDrop 2000 was used to measure RNA concentration. The CDR3 numbers 15 residues from cysteine through phenylalanine. Solely the CDR3 DNA is kept, with 45 bases framed from the first base. CDR1 is given as MNHEY and CDR2 as SVGAGI, both from the germline V gene. V loses 3 bases, J loses 2 bases, and the germline ends lie 12 bases apart.

This receptor was identified in a middle-aged woman with Graves disease. Donor details come from another sample of the same person, matched by shared clones. The chain couples TRBV6-5 to TRBJ2-3, with a tentative D gene TRBD1 over 6 matching bases. The sequencing used peripheral blood mononuclear cells (PBMCs), collected when the disease was refractory, from a patient treated with antithyroid drugs. The nucleotides read TGTGCCAGCAGTTATTGGGCAGGGGACACAGATACGCAGTATTTT. It codes for CASSYWAGDTDTQYF.